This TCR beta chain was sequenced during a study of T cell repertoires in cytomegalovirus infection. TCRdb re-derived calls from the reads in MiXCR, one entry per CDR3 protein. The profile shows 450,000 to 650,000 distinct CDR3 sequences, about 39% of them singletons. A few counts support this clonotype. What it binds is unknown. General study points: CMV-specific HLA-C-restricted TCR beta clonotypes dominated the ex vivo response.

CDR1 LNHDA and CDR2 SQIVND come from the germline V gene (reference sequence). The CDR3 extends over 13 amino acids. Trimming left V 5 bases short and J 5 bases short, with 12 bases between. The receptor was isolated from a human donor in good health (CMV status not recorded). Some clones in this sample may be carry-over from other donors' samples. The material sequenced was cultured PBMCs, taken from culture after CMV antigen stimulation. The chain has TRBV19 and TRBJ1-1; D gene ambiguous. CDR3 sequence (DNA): TGTGCCAGTAGTGTGGGCGCGGGGACTGAAGCTTTCTTT. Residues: CASSVGAGTEAFF.